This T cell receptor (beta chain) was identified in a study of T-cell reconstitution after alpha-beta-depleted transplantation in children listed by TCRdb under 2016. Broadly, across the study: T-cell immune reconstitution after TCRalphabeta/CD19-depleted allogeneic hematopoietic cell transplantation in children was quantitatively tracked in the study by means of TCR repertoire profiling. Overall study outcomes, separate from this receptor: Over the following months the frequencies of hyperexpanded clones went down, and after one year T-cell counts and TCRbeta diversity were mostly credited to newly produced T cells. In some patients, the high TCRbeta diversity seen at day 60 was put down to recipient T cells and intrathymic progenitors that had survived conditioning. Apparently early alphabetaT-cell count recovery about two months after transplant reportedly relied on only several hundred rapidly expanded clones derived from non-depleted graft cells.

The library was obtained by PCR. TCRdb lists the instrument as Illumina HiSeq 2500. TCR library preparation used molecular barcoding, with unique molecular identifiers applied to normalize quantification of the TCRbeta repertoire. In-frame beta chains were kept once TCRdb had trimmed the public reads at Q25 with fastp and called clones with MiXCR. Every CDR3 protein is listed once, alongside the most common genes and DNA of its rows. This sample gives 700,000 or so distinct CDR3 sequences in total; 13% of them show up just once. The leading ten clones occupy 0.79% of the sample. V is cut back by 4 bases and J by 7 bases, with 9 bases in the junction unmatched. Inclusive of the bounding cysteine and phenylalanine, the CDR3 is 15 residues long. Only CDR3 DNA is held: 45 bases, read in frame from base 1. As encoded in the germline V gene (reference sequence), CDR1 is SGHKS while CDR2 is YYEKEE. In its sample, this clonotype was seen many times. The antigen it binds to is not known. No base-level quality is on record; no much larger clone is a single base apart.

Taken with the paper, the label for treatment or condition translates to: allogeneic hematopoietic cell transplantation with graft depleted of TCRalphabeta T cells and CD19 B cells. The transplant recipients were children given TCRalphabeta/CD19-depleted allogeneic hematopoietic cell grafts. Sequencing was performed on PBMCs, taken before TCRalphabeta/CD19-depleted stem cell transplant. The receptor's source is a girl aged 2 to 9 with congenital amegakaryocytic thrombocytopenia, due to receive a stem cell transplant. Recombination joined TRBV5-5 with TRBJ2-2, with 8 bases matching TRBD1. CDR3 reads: CASSLGTGSYGELFF. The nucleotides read TGTGCCAGCAGCCTTGGGACAGGCTCGTACGGGGAGCTGTTTTTT.